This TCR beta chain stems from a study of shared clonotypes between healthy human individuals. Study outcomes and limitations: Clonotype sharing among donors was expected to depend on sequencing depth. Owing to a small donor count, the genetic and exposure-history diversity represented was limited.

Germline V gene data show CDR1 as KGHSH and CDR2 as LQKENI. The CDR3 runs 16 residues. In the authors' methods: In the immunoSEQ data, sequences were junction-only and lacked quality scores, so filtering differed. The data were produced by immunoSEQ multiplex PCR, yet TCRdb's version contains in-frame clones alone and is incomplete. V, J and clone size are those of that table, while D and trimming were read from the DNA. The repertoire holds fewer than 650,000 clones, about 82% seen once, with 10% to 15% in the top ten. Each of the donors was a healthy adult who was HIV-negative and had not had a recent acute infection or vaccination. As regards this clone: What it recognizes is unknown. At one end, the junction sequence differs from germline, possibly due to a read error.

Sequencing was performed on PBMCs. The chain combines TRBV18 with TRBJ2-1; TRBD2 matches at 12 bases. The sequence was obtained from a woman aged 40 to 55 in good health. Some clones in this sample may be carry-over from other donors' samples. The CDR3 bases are TGTGCCAGCTCACCACCATCTGGACTAGCGGGAAATGAGCATTTCTTC. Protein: CASSPPSGLAGNEHFF.